This T cell receptor beta chain was sequenced for a study of blood T cell repertoires in COVID-19. Study background: Samples of COVID-19 (acute and convalescent) were obtained from the United States, Italy and Spain. Sources were T cells, B-cell-depleted T cells, or PBMCs; the material itself was cDNA or gDNA.

The CDR3 runs 14 residues. Germline CDR1 is SGHTA and CDR2 is FQGTGA. The ends were cut back, 7 bases at V and 1 base at J, with 8 bases in the middle. Original analysis: Estimation of nucleated cell counts was performed using reference gene primer amplification. Profiled with immunoSEQ multiplex PCR; TCRdb holds only in-frame clones, not every one. V and J calls and clone size are given by that table; D and trimming were obtained from the DNA. The data contain under 300,000 clones, 80% to 90% of them singletons. This chain links TRBV7-3 with TRBJ2-6; possible D gene TRBD1, 6 bases. Sequenced material: peripheral blood. This receptor was obtained from a man aged 50-59 years with acute or convalescent COVID-19. The CDR3 nucleotides are TGTGCCAGCACTCAGGGGTCTGGGGCCAACGTCCTGACTTTC. This sequence encodes CASTQGSGANVLTF.